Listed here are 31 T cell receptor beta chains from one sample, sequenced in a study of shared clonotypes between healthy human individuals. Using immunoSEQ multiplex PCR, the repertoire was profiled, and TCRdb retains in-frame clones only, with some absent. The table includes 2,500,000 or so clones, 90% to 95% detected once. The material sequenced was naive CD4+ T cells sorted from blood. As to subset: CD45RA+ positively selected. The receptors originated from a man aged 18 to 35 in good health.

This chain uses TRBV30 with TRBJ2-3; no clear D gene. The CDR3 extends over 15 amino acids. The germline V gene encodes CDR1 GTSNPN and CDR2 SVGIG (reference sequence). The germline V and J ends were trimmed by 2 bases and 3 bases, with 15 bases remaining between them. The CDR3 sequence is CAWSMGKVRTDTQYF. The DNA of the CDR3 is TGTGCCTGGAGTATGGGGAAAGTGAGGACAGATACGCAGTATTTT.

The CDR3 sequence: CASRWQGNNYGYTF. As DNA, the CDR3 is TGTGCCAGCAGATGGCAGGGAAATAACTATGGCTACACCTTC. The chain is built from TRBV5-4 and TRBJ1-2, with D maybe TRBD1 (5 bases). The CDR3 is 14 amino acids. Trimming shortened V by 5 bases and J by 1 base, and 12 bases separated the two germline ends. The germline gives CDR1 SGHNT, CDR2 YYREEE (reference sequence).

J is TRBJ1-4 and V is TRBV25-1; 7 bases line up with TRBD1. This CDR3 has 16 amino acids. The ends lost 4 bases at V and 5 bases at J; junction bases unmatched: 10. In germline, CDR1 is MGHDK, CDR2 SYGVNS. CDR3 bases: TGTGCCAGCAGTGGATTAACGGGACAGCTAAATGAAAAACTGTTTTTT. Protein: CASSGLTGQLNEKLFF.

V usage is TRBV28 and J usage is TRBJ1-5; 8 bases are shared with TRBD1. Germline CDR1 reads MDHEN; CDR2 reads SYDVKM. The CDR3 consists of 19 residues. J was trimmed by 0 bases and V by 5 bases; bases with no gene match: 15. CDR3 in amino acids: CASSRDPWDRNYSNQPQHF. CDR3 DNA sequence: TGTGCCAGCAGTCGGGATCCCTGGGACAGGAACTATAGCAATCAGCCCCAGCATTTT.

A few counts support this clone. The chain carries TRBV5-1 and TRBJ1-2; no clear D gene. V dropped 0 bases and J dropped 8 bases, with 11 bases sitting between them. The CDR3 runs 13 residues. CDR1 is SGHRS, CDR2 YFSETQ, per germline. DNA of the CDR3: TGCGCCAGCAGCTTGGAAGGGTCGGGCGGCTACACCTTC. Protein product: CASSLEGSGGYTF.

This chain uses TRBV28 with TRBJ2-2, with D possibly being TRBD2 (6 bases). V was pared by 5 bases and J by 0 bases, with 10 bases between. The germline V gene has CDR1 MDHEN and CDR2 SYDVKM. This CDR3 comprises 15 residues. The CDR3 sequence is CASSPSGSNTGELFF. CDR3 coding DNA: TGTGCCAGCAGTCCCAGCGGGTCGAACACCGGGGAGCTGTTTTTT.

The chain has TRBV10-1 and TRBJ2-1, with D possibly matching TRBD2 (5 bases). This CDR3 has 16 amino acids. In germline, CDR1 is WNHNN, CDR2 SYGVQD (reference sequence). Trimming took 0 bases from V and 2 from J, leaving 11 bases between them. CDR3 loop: CASSESRGYPYNEQFF. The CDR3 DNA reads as TGCGCCAGCAGTGAGTCTCGAGGGTACCCCTACAATGAGCAGTTCTTC.

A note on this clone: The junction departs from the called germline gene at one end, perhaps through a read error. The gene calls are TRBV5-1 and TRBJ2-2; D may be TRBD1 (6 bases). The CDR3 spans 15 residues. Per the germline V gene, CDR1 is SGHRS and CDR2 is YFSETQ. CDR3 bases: TGCGCCAGCACCTTGGCAGGGGTGGCCACCGGGGAGCTGTTTTTT. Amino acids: CASTLAGVATGELFF. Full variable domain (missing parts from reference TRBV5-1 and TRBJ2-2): KAGVTQTPRYLIKTRGQQVTLSCSPISGHRSVSWYQQTPGQGLQFLFEYFSETQRNKGNFPGRFSGRQFSNSRSEMNVSTLELGDSALYLCASTLAGVATGELFFGEGSRLTVL.

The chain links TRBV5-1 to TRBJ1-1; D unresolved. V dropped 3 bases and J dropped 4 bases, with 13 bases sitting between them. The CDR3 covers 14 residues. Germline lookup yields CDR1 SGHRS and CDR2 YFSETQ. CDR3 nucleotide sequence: TGCGCCAGCAGCTCCCTTGGACCCAGCACTGAAGCTTTCTTT. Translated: CASSSLGPSTEAFF. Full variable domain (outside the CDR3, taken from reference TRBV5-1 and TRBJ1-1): KAGVTQTPRYLIKTRGQQVTLSCSPISGHRSVSWYQQTPGQGLQFLFEYFSETQRNKGNFPGRFSGRQFSNSRSEMNVSTLELGDSALYLCASSSLGPSTEAFFGQGTRLTVV.

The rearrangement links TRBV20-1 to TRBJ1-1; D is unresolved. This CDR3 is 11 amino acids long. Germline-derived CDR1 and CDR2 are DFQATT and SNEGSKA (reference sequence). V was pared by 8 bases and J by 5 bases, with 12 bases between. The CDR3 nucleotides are TGCAGTCCTGAGGGAGAGACTGAAGCTTTCTTT. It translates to CSPEGETEAFF.

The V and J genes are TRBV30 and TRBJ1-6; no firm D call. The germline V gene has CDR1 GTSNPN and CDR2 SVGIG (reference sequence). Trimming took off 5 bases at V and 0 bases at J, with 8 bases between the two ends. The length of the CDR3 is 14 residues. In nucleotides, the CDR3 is TGTGCCTGGGTAGAAAGCTCCTATAATTCACCCCTCCACTTT. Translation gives CAWVESSYNSPLHF.

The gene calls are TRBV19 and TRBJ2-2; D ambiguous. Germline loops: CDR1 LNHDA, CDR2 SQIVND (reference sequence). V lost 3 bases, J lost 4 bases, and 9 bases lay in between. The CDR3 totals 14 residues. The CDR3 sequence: CASSMIQITGELFF. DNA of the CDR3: TGTGCCAGTAGTATGATTCAGATCACCGGGGAGCTGTTTTTT.

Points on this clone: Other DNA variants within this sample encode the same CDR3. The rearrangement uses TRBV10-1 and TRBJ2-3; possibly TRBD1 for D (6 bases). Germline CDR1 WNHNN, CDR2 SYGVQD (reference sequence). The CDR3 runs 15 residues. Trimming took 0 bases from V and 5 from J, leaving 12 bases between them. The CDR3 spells CASSESRGGIDTQYF. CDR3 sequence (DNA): TGCGCCAGCAGTGAGTCGAGAGGGGGAATAGATACGCAGTATTTT.

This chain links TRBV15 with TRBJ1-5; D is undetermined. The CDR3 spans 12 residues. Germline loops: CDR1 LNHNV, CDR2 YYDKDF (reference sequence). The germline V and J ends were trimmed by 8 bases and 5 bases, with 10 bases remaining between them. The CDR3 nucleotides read TGTGCCACCGGTAGGCCCTATCAGCCCCAGCATTTT. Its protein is CATGRPYQPQHF.

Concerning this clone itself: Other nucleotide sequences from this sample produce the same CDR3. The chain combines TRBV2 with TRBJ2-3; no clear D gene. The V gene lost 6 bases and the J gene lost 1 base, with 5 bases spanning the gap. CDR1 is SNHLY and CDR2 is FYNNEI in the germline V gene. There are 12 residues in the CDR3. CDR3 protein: CASSQGTDTQYF. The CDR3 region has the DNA TGTGCCAGCAGCCAGGGCACAGATACGCAGTATTTT. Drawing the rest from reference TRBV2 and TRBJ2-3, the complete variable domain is EPEVTQTPSHQVTQMGQEVILRCVPISNHLYFYWYRQILGQKVEFLVSFYNNEISEKSEIFDDQFSVERPDGSNFTLKIRSTKLEDSAMYFCASSQGTDTQYFGPGTRLTVL.

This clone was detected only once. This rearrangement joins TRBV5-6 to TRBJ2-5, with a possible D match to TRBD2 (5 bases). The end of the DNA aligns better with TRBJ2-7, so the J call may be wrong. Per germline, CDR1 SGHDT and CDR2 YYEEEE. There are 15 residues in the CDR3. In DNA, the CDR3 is TGTGCCAGCAGTCCATTCTTCGGGGAAAACTACGAGCAGTACTTC. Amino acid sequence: CASSPFFGENYEQYF.

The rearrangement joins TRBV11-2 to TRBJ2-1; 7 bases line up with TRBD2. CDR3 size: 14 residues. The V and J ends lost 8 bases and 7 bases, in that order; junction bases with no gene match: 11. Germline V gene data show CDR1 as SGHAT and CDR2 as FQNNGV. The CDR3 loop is CASLTGTTSNEQFF. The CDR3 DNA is TGTGCCAGCTTAACCGGGACTACCTCTAATGAGCAGTTCTTC.

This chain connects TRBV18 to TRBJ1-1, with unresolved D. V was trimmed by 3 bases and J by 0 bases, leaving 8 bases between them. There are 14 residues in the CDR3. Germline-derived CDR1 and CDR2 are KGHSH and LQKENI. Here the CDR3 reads CASSPYRMNTEAFF. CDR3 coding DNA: TGTGCCAGCTCACCTTATCGCATGAACACTGAAGCTTTCTTT.

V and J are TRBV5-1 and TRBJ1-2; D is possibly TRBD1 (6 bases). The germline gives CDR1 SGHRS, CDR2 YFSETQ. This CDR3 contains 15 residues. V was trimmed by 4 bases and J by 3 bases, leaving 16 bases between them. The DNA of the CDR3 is TGCGCCAGCAGCCCAAGCCCGACAGGAGACTATGGCTACACCTTC. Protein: CASSPSPTGDYGYTF.

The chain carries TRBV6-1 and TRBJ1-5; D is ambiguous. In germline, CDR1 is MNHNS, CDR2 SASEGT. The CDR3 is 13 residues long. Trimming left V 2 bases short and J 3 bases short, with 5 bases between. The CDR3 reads CASSEMANQPQHF. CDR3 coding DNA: TGTGCCAGCAGTGAAATGGCCAATCAGCCCCAGCATTTT.

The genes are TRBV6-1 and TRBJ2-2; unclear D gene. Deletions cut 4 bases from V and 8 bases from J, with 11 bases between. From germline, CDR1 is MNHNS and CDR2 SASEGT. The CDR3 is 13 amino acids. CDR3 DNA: TGTGCCAGCAGTGTGGTTATTTCGGGGGAGCTGTTTTTT. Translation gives CASSVVISGELFF.

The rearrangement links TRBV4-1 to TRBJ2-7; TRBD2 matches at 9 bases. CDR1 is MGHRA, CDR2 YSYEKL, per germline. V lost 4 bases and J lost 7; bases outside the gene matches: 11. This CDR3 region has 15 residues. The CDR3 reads CASSPGLAHSREQYF. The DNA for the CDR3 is TGCGCCAGCAGCCCGGGACTAGCCCACTCGAGGGAGCAGTACTTC.

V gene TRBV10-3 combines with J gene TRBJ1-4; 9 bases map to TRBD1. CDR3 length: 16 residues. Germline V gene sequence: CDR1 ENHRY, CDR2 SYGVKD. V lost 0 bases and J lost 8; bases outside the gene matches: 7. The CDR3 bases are TGTGCCATCAGTGAGTCGAGGGACAGGGTACGGGAAAAACTGTTTTTT. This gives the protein CAISESRDRVREKLFF.

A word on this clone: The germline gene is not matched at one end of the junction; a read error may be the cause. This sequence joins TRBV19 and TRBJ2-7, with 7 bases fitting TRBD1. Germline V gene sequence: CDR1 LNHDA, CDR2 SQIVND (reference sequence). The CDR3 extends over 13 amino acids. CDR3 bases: TGTGCGAGTAGCTTTGCCAGGGGGAGCGAGCAGTACTTC. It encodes CASSFARGSEQYF.

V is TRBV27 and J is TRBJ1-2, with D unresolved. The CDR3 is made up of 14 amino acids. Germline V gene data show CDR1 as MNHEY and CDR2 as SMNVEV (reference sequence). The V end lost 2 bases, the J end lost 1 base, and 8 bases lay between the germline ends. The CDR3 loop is CASSLPNLNYGYTF. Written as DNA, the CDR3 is TGTGCCAGCAGTTTACCCAACCTTAACTATGGCTACACCTTC.

The CDR3 DNA is TGTGCCAGCAGGAAAGGGGGGGTGAACACCGGGGAGCTGTTTTTT. Amino acids: CASRKGGVNTGELFF. This chain links TRBV6-1 with TRBJ2-2; D perhaps matches TRBD2 (7 bases). The V and J ends lost 6 bases and 1 base respectively, with 12 bases between them. Germline values: CDR1 MNHNS, CDR2 SASEGT. The length of the CDR3 is 15 residues.

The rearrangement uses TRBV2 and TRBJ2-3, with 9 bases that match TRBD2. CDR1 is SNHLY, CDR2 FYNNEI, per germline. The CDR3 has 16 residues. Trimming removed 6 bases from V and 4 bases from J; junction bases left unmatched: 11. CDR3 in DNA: TGTGCCAGCAGCGTCGGTAGCGGGGGCCCCGCAGATACGCAGTATTTT. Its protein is CASSVGSGGPADTQYF.

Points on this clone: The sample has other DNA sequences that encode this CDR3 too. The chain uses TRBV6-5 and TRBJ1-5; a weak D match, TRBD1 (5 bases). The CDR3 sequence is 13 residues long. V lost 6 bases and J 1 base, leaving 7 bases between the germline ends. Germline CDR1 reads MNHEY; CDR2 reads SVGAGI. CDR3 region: CASRRDSNQPQHF. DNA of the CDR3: TGTGCCAGCAGAAGGGACAGCAATCAGCCCCAGCATTTT.

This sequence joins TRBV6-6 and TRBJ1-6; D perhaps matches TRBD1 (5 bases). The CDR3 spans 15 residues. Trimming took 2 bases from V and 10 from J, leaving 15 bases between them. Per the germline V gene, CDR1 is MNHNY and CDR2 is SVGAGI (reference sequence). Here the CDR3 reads CASSYPTGSGSPLHF. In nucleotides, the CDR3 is TGTGCCAGCAGTTACCCGACGGGGTCAGGGTCACCCCTCCACTTT.

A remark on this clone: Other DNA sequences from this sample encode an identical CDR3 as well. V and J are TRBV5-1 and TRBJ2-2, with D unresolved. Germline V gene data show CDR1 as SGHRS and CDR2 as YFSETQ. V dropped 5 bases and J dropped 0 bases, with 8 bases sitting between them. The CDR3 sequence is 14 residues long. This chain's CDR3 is CASSLDTNTGELFF. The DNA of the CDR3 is TGCGCCAGCAGTTTAGACACGAACACCGGGGAGCTGTTTTTT.

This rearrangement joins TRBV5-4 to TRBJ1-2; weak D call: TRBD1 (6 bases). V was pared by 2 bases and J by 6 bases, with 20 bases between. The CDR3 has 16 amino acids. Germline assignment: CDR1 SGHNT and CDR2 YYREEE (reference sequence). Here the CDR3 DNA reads TGTGCCAGCAGCTTTCCTGATCAGGGGCGGCGAGATGGCTACACCTTC. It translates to CASSFPDQGRRDGYTF.